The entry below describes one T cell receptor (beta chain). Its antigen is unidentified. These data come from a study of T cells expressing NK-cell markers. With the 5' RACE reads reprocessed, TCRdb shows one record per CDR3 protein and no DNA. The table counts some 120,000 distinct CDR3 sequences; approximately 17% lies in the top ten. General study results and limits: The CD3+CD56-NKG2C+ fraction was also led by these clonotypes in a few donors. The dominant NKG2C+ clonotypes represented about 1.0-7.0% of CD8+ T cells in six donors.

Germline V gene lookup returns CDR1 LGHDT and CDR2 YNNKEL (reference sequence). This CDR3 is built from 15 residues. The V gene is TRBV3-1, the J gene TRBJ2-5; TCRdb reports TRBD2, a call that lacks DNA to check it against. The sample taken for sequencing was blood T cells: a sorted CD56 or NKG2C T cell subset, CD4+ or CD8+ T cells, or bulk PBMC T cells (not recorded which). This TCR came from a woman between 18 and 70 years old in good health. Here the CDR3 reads CASSPENGPQETQYF.